This T cell receptor beta chain was sequenced during a study of T cell responses to AZD1222 COVID-19 vaccine. Findings and limits, study-wide: Spike-specific TCR depth and breadth grew after two AZD1222 doses.

The J segment lost 6 bases and the V segment lost 10 bases, leaving 12 bases of the junction unmatched. Germline CDR1 is SGHTA and CDR2 is FQGNSA. CDR3 length: 13 amino acids. Clones were read by immunoSEQ multiplex PCR, and TCRdb kept only the in-frame ones, dropping some. Of about 110,000 clones detected, roughly 90% appear once; the ten largest clones hold around 1.2%. About this clone: Its matching antigen is unknown.

The clonotype originates from an adult in good health. Sequences were derived from peripheral blood, sampled on day 0 of AZD1222 vaccination. V and J are TRBV7-2 and TRBJ2-7; 7 positions agree with TRBD2. CDR3: CATGRGGSSEQYF. In DNA form, the CDR3 reads TGTGCCACCGGACGGGGCGGGAGTTCCGAGCAGTACTTC.